Included here is one T cell receptor (beta chain) sequence, with context. The clone's antigen remains unknown. Qualities for individual bases were not recorded, and no much larger clone is one base off. These data come from a study of regulatory T cells in long-lasting Graves disease (dated by TCRdb to about 2021). About the full investigation: Persistent Graves' disease was defined as antithyroid drug treatment for over 5 years with persistently positive TSH receptor autoantibodies. Persistent Graves' disease patients were compared with newly diagnosed Graves' disease patients by peripheral blood TCR sequencing and RNA sequencing. The study took place in China and was registered as a clinical trial. TCR sequencing covered some 13 persistent and roughly 20 newly diagnosed Graves' disease patients, approximately 33 samples in total. On average, persistent Graves' disease patients in the clinical cohort had been on antithyroid drugs for about 10 years.

Read against the paper, the sample's time point label means: persistent/refractory GD, antithyroid drugs over 5 years with positive TRAb. For both TCR sequencing and RNA sequencing, RNA was extracted from PBMCs using TRIzol. The diagnosis of Graves' disease followed American Thyroid Association guidelines. Patients for the study were recruited at an endocrinology department in Xi'an, China. From each patient, about 9 milliliters of peripheral blood was collected into an EDTA anticoagulant tube. Ficoll Paque Plus density gradient separation was used to isolate PBMCs, and no further T cell sorting was performed. An Agilent 2100 Bioanalyzer and agarose gel were used to assess RNA quality, and a NanoDrop 2000 was used to measure RNA concentration. What the authors observed across the whole study: Preferential use of TRBV28, TRBJ1-2 and TRBJ2-5 was observed in persistent disease, whereas TRBV20-1 and TRBJ2-1 were favored in newly diagnosed disease. Persistent patients shared more public clonotypes among themselves (roughly 2,700) than newly diagnosed patients did (approximately 870). Lower TCR Shannon entropy and fewer highly expanded clones were observed in persistent Graves' disease patients than in newly diagnosed patients, which suggested clonal expansion. Peripheral blood alone was examined, since thyroid tissue, which constituted the primary lesion, could not be accessed. Sequencing and analysis were restricted to the TCR beta chain. The authors noted that the small sample size was a limitation that may lower accuracy.

CDR1 and CDR2, per the germline V gene (reference sequence), are SEHNR and FQNEAQ. Reading from cysteine to phenylalanine, the CDR3 counts 16 amino acids. Only CDR3 DNA remains: 48 bases, in frame from the first base. Trimmed from V: 5 bases; trimmed from J: 4 bases; junction bases lacking a gene match: 8. Libraries came from multiplex PCR. TCRdb records Illumina HiSeq 4000 as the sequencer. TCR beta libraries were built with iRepertoire HTBI primers and Arm-PCR amplification of CDR3 regions. Before sequencing, the PCR products underwent gel purification. As for the authors' bioinformatics: Gene usage analysis of CDR3 amino acid clonotypes relied on the roughly 60 TRBV and about 13 TRBJ segments identified across samples. COPE and FqMerger were used to merge filtered high-quality paired reads into contigs. BLAST was used to align contigs to the IMGT TRBV, TRBD and TRBJ reference genes, and CDR3 was defined following IMGT. Highly expanded clones were defined as clonotypes with a frequency above 0.1%. Shannon entropy served as the measure of repertoire diversity, while the Gini coefficient captured V-J evenness. A clonotype found in more than one individual was treated as public. The public reads were reanalyzed by TCRdb: fastp trimming at Q25, MiXCR alignment, in-frame beta chains only. Rows are combined by CDR3 protein, so each entry shows the most common genes and DNA. The V and J calls shown here were made by TCRdb, not taken from the authors' results. The sample table contains 450,000 or so distinct CDR3 sequences; only one count was recorded for more than 20% of them. 7% to 10% of the sample belongs to the ten largest clones.

The starting material was peripheral blood mononuclear cells (PBMCs), obtained when the disease was refractory, from a patient treated with antithyroid drugs. This TCR was sampled from a female donor with Graves disease. The chain joins TRBV7-9 to TRBJ2-2, and TRBD2 aligns with 9 junction nucleotides. The bases are TGTGCCAGCAGCCGCGATAGCGGGAGTCGCACCGGGGAGCTGTTTTTT. Its translation is CASSRDSGSRTGELFF.